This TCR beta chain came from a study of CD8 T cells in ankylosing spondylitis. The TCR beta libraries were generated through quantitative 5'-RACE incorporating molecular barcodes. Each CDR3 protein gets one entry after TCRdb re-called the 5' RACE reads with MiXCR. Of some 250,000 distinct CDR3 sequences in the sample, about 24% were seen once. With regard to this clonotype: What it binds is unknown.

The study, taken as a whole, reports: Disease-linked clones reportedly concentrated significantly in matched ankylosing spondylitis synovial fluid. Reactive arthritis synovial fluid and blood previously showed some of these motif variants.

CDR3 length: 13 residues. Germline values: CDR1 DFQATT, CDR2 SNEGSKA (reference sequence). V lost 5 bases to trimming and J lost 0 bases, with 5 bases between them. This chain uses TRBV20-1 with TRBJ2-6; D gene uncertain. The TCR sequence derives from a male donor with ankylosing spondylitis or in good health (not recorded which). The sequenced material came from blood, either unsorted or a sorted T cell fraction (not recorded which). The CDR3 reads CSAVDSGANVLTF. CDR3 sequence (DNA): TGCAGTGCTGTCGACTCTGGGGCCAACGTCCTGACTTTC.